Below are 20 T cell receptor beta chains sequenced from a single sample in a study of blood T cell repertoires in COVID-19. Produced via immunoSEQ multiplex PCR; TCRdb's table is partial and in-frame only. The sample contains around 100,000 clones, roughly nine tenths of which appear only once. Sequenced material: peripheral blood. All receptors come from a man aged 45 to 65 with active COVID-19.

The CDR3 spells CASSRALNEQFF. DNA of the CDR3: TGTGCCAGCAGCCGAGCTCTGAATGAGCAGTTCTTC. V and J are TRBV3-1 (or the pseudogene TRBV3-2) and TRBJ2-1; D not resolved. V was trimmed by 4 bases and J by 7 bases, leaving 8 bases between them. The CDR3 is 12 residues long. CDR1 is LGHDT and CDR2 is YNNKEL in the germline V gene (reference sequence).

The chain carries TRBV6-5 and TRBJ2-1; 11 nucleotides align to TRBD2. The junction had 2 bases not matched to a gene; V was cut back by 5 bases and J by 2 bases. Per the germline V gene, CDR1 is MNHEY and CDR2 is SVGAGI. The CDR3 has 15 residues. The CDR3: CASSRTSGPYNEQFF. The CDR3 nucleotides read TGTGCCAGCAGTAGGACTAGCGGGCCCTACAATGAGCAGTTCTTC.

V and J are TRBV18 and TRBJ2-5; TRBD1 aligns across 8 bases. The junction had 5 bases not matched to a gene; V was cut back by 2 bases and J by 3 bases. Germline CDR1 is KGHSH and CDR2 is LQKENI. This CDR3 region has 15 residues. Written as DNA, the CDR3 is TGTGCCAGCTCACCAACAGACAGGGGCAAAGAGACCCAGTACTTC. It encodes CASSPTDRGKETQYF.

The chain uses TRBV5-4 and TRBJ2-6, with a tentative D call TRBD1 (6 bases). From germline, CDR1 is SGHNT and CDR2 YYREEE (reference sequence). V gave up 6 bases and J gave up 0 bases, with 7 bases separating them. This CDR3 region has 14 residues. The CDR3 bases are TGTGCCAGCACGGACAGCTCTGGGGCCAACGTCCTGACTTTC. It is translated as CASTDSSGANVLTF.

The rearrangement joins TRBV3-1 (or the pseudogene TRBV3-2) to TRBJ2-2; weak D call: TRBD1 (6 bases). V shed 1 base and J shed 2 bases, with 11 bases lying between them. This CDR3 contains 16 residues. The germline V gene has CDR1 LGHDT and CDR2 YNNKEL (reference sequence). CDR3 DNA: TGTGCCAGCAGCCAAGCCTCACAGGGCAACACCGGGGAGCTGTTTTTT. Its translation is CASSQASQGNTGELFF.

The chain carries TRBV11-3 and TRBJ2-3; TRBD2 agrees at 8 bases. The CDR3 covers 15 residues. CDR1 is SGHNT and CDR2 is YENEEA in the germline V gene. V lost 3 bases, J lost 0 bases, and 2 bases stayed unmatched. CDR3 DNA sequence: TGTGCCAGCAGCTTTAGCGGGGCTAGCACAGATACGCAGTATTTT. Translated, it gives CASSFSGASTDTQYF.

The chain joins TRBV28 to TRBJ2-1; TRBD2 aligns across 7 bases. CDR1 is MDHEN and CDR2 is SYDVKM in the germline V gene. The CDR3 consists of 16 residues. V lost 3 bases to trimming and J lost 3 bases; unmatched junction nucleotides: 8. The CDR3 region has the DNA TGTGCCAGCAGTTTGCTCGTAGCGGGTGGCTACAATGAGCAGTTCTTC. Translating gives CASSLLVAGGYNEQFF.

The genes are TRBV5-1 and TRBJ1-4; 7 bases map to TRBD1. Germline CDR1 SGHRS, CDR2 YFSETQ. Trimming took 4 bases from V and 5 from J; bases not matched to a gene: 5. This CDR3 is built from 14 residues. This CDR3 is CASSPGQENEKLFF. CDR3 nucleotide sequence: TGCGCCAGCAGCCCCGGACAGGAGAATGAAAAACTGTTTTTT.

The gene calls are TRBV30 and TRBJ2-1, with a tentative D call TRBD1 (6 bases). Deletions cut 2 bases from V and 6 bases from J, with 20 bases between. The CDR3 totals 16 residues. Per germline, CDR1 GTSNPN and CDR2 SVGIG (reference sequence). The CDR3: CAWSYGLGQGTNEQFF. The CDR3, as DNA: TGTGCCTGGAGTTACGGCCTCGGGCAGGGGACCAATGAGCAGTTCTTC.

This chain uses TRBV4-2 with TRBJ2-3, with D unresolved. The CDR3 is 13 amino acids. CDR1 LGHNA and CDR2 YNFKEQ come from the germline V gene. Trimming stripped 1 base from V and 4 bases from J, with 6 bases between. The CDR3 DNA sequence: TGTGCCAGCAGCCAAGGGCAGGCAGATACGCAGTATTTT. It encodes CASSQGQADTQYF.

The chain carries TRBV29-1 and TRBJ2-2; 10 bases are a match to TRBD1. This CDR3 has 16 residues. V shed 6 bases, J shed 4 bases, and the junction held 11 bases outside the gene matches. Germline assignment: CDR1 SQVTM and CDR2 ANQGSEA. CDR3 DNA: TGCAGCGTGGCCAGACCGGGACAGGGGTTCACCGGGGAGCTGTTTTTT. Amino acid sequence: CSVARPGQGFTGELFF.

The chain carries TRBV2 and TRBJ2-5, with 8 bases aligning to TRBD1. The V segment lost 6 bases and the J segment 4 bases; nucleotides outside the gene matches: 13. Per germline, CDR1 SNHLY and CDR2 FYNNEI. The CDR3 is 16 residues long. CDR3 residues: CASSGEFTGGGETQYF. CDR3 DNA: TGTGCCAGCAGCGGGGAATTTACAGGGGGTGGAGAGACCCAGTACTTC.

The chain links TRBV12-3 or TRBV12-4 to TRBJ1-2; D remains ambiguous. The ends were cut back, 6 bases at V and 7 bases at J, with 9 bases in the middle. This CDR3 is 11 amino acids long. The CDR3 here is CASRNTVGYTF. The CDR3 bases are TGTGCCAGCAGAAATACGGTTGGCTACACCTTC.

The rearrangement uses TRBV7-2 and TRBJ1-1; D not resolved. Trimming left V 1 base short and J 4 bases short, with 16 bases between. The length of the CDR3 is 16 residues. The V gene's germline CDR1 is SGHTA and CDR2 FQGNSA. This CDR3 is CASSLGAALRGTEAFF. CDR3 sequence (DNA): TGTGCCAGCAGCTTAGGAGCTGCGTTACGGGGCACTGAAGCTTTCTTT. Variable domain in full (rest from reference TRBV7-2 and TRBJ1-1): GAGVSQSPSNKVTEKGKDVELRCDPISGHTALYWYRQSLGQGLEFLIYFQGNSAPDKSGLPSDRFSAERTGGSVSTLTIQRTQQEDSAVYLCASSLGAALRGTEAFFGQGTRLTVV.

V gene TRBV5-1 combines with J gene TRBJ2-3; the match to TRBD1 covers 9 bases. This CDR3 spans 14 amino acids. Trimming removed 6 bases from V and 2 bases from J; junction bases left unmatched: 4. Per germline, CDR1 SGHRS and CDR2 YFSETQ. The CDR3 DNA sequence: TGCGCCAGCACCCTACAGGGGGCCACAGATACGCAGTATTTT. It is translated as CASTLQGATDTQYF.

This clone was counted a single time. The chain carries TRBV24-1 and TRBJ2-1, with 11 positions matching TRBD2. The germline CDR1 and CDR2 sequences are KGHDR and SFDVKD. Trimming removed 5 bases from V and 2 bases from J; junction bases left unmatched: 1. The CDR3 contains 15 residues. The CDR3 nucleotides read TGTGCCACCAGTGGACTAGCGGGACCCTACAATGAGCAGTTCTTC. It yields the protein CATSGLAGPYNEQFF.

This clone appeared a single time. The rearrangement joins TRBV4-2 to TRBJ2-3; 10 nucleotides line up with TRBD2. Germline loops: CDR1 LGHNA, CDR2 YNFKEQ. With 4 bases clipped from V and 4 bases from J, the junction kept 14 bases outside the gene matches. The CDR3 totals 18 residues. The CDR3 sequence is CASSPSGAGGFYADTQYF. The CDR3 bases are TGTGCCAGCAGCCCGAGTGGAGCGGGGGGGTTTTATGCAGATACGCAGTATTTT.

The chain has TRBV5-4 and TRBJ2-5, with 7 bases that match TRBD1. The CDR3 runs 15 residues. Germline V gene data show CDR1 as SGHNT and CDR2 as YYREEE (reference sequence). V gave up 0 bases and J gave up 5 bases; unmatched junction bases: 7. The CDR3 sequence is CASSLAGTVGETQYF. The CDR3 coding sequence is TGTGCCAGCAGCTTGGCCGGGACAGTGGGGGAGACCCAGTACTTC.

On this clone: The germline gene is not matched at one end of the junction; a read error may be the cause. V and J are TRBV6-1 and TRBJ1-5, with D unresolved. Germline V gene sequence: CDR1 MNHNS, CDR2 SASEGT. This CDR3 has 13 residues. CDR3 coding DNA: TGTGCCAGCTGTGACATCAGCAATCAGCCCCAGCATTTT. Its protein is CASCDISNQPQHF.

The CDR3 here is CASRLAQGVSPLHF. DNA for the CDR3: TGTGCAAGTCGCTTAGCGCAGGGGGTTTCACCCCTCCACTTT. V and J are TRBV12-2 and TRBJ1-6; the table names TRBD1, a call not compared with the DNA. TRBV12-2 is listed as a pseudogene. The CDR3 has 14 amino acids.